This TCR beta chain was observed in a study of T-cell reconstitution after alpha-beta-depleted transplantation in children. Whole-study findings and limits: T-cell counts and diversity at one year following transplant were attributed mainly to newly produced T cells.

This CDR3 region has 16 residues. Losses at the gene ends were 2 bases for V and 6 bases for J; bases not matched to a gene: 8. Germline-derived CDR1 and CDR2 are SSHAT and FNYEAQ (reference sequence). Unique molecular identifiers were incorporated during preparation of the TCRbeta library. Via MiXCR, TCRdb re-called the PCR reads, giving one row per CDR3 protein. The top ten hold around 4.5% of the sample, which has some 840,000 distinct CDR3 sequences, roughly 16% seen once. This clonotype was seen at least ten times. Its target is unknown. The chain recombines TRBV7-7 with TRBJ2-3; TRBD2 agrees at 10 bases. The TCR originated in a male patient between 10 and 17 years old who had a stem cell transplant for acute lymphoblastic leukemia, so the T cells may come from the graft donor. The sequencing here drew on PBMCs, mostly from graft donor cells, taken 360 days after TCRalphabeta/CD19-depleted stem cell transplant. The CDR3 is CASSLLAGALYDTQYF. In DNA, the CDR3 is TGTGCCAGCAGCTTACTAGCGGGAGCGCTATATGATACGCAGTATTTT.